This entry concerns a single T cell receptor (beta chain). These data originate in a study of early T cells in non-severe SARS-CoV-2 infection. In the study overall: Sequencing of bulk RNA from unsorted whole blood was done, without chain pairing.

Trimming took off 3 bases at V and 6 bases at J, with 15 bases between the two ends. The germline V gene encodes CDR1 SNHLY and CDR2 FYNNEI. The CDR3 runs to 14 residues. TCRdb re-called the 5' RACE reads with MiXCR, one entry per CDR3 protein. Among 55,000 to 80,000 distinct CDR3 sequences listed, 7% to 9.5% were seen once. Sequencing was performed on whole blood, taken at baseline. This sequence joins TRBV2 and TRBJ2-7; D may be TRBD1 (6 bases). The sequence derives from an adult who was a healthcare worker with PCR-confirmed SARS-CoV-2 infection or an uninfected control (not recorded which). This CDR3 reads CASSDVIQGVEQYF. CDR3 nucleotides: TGTGCCAGCAGTGACGTGATACAGGGAGTCGAGCAGTACTTC.